Included here is one T cell receptor (beta chain) sequence, with context. Its antigen specificity is not known. It has no much larger one-base neighbor in the sample; base qualities were not kept. These data originate in a study of cytomegalovirus exposure and HLA in healthy donors (dated by TCRdb to 2016 to 2017). Looking at the study overall: An earlier analysis of about 560 of the donors reported approximately 280 Gb of sequence data and 117 million unique TCR beta sequences obtained from about 180 million T cells. Alongside the repertoire data, information on donor age, sex, ethnicity and CMV serostatus was compiled. About 5 DR-DQ haplotypes were handled as single units for association and clustering, since linkage in the cohort was strong. An earlier analysis of several hundred of the donors applied high-throughput TCR beta sequencing to assess whether each TCR beta V gene segment acted as functional or pseudogenic. To predict cytomegalovirus infection status, the study combined high-throughput TCR immunosequencing, statistical association of individual TCRs with disease status, and machine learning. A later analysis re-examined previously published TCR beta repertoires from more than 600 donors and added high-resolution HLA genotyping to investigate patterns of TCR occurrence. All discovery cohort repertoires had been generated on a single sequencing platform. Genome-wide SNP genotypes for about 65% of the 666 donors were used in a later genetic analysis, which treated that subset as a discovery cohort. The study aimed to test whether cataloging public T cell receptors could reveal signatures of past pathogen exposure. An early release covering about 600 HLA-typed donors comprised approximately 290 gigabases of sequencing data and around 80 million unique TCR sequences. Of the roughly 420 genotyped donors, roughly 76% were placed in the genetic ancestry cluster associated with self-reported Caucasian donors. The later analysis used no new phenotypic data to find candidate immune exposures, relying instead on TCR beta sequences and their occurrence across donors. HLA typing covered class I and class II loci at four-digit resolution. On average, approximately 250,000 unique TCR beta nucleotide sequences were sequenced per donor among 300 to 500 genotyped donors of the cohort, with about 19% of those sequences being non-productive. The study used immunosequencing to profile the T cell repertoires of more than 650 subjects and linked those repertoires to cytomegalovirus serostatus. Typing coverage varied by locus: roughly 620-640 donors for A, B, C, DRB1 and DQB1; 500 to 550 for DQA1; nearly 610 for DPA1; roughly 450 for DPB1. Along with the 666-subject first cohort, a separate validation cohort of over a hundred different subjects was used. Findings and caveats that apply to the study as a whole: HLA typing was unavailable for some donors at each locus, so association tests used only the typed subset. In a later analysis, HLA-associated TCR beta chains showed more clonal expansion and lower generation probabilities than non-associated chains that were equally common. A total of about 150 TCR beta chains were listed by the study as associated with cytomegalovirus. Broadly in line with IMGT annotations, most TCR beta V segments showed up in productive rearrangements about 90% or about 30% of the time in an earlier analysis of roughly 590 of the donors. According to a later analysis, TCR association rates differed among HLA loci, with DRB1 alleles showing the most associated TCRs and HLA-C alleles showing the fewest. The authors suggested that the approach could potentially be generalized to other disease states and immunological phenotypes. Correlated functional status among segregating V segments might reflect linkage disequilibrium, but an unknown experimental factor could not be ruled out. The sequencing pipeline was judged likely to have produced a cluster of highly shared sequence variants as a technical artifact. In a later genetic analysis, a missense DCLRE1C variant was associated with V-gene and J-gene trimming of TCR beta chains, and the association was replicated in an independent cohort. Several of the top co-occurrence clusters appeared to be linked to parvovirus B19, influenza, CMV and Epstein-Barr virus, according to a later analysis. Three of the identified cytomegalovirus-associated TCR beta chains were confirmed in vitro to be specific for cytomegalovirus antigens. In this cohort, only TCR beta chains were sequenced, and detectable features were limited by the absence of alpha or paired-chain data. Most TCR sequences were observed very rarely across donors, whereas some public TCRs were present in many individuals. Over 15 rarely observed V segments, including chromosome 9 orphons, were excluded from the earlier analysis of 550 to 700 of the donors because counts were too low. CMV serostatus was the only immune exposure information available for the cohort. Specific HLA alleles were associated with 15,000 to 20,000 TCR beta sequences at a false discovery rate of 0.05 in a later analysis. Sequencing depth was assumed to be roughly uniform across donors in the presence/absence analyses, though that assumption may not hold. A later analysis found that most CMV-associated TCR beta chains appeared HLA-restricted, with HLA associations seemingly driven largely by CMV exposure. Cytomegalovirus status was reported to be diagnosed by the classifier with high specificity and sensitivity in both the original and validation cohorts. Assigning TCR associations to individual alleles was difficult when HLA alleles, especially DR and DQ, strongly co-occurred. A further reported finding was that TCR beta sequences accurately predicted the HLA-A and HLA-B alleles for most subjects in the first cohort. Some IMGT-functional V segments, including TRBV6-2 and TRBV6-3, could not be distinguished by the 87-base-pair reads and were therefore excluded. A later genetic analysis reported fewer N-insertions in productive TCRs among donors in an Asian-associated ancestry cluster than the roughly 690-donor mean.

CDR3 length: 17 amino acids, cysteine to phenylalanine. Only CDR3 DNA remains: 51 bases, in frame from the first base. Via the germline V gene, CDR1 is SGHRS and CDR2 YFSETQ. V lost 6 bases and J lost 0 bases; the stretch between them is 20 bases long. The library was obtained by the immunoSEQ multiplex PCR assay. For the multiplex PCR, a mixture combining 60 forward primers for TCR Vbeta segments and 13 reverse primers for TCR Jbeta segments was used. The CDR3 region of rearranged TCR beta genes was amplified from genomic DNA with a multiplex PCR assay. The Illumina HiSeq System was used to sequence the amplified TCR beta libraries as 87-base-pair reads. Processing in the source paper ran as follows. A later analysis tallied tens of millions of unique TCR beta chains across the 610 or so repertoires, and about 10 million of those chains were shared by two or more donors. A nearest-neighbor algorithm error-corrected the raw reads and collapsed the reads into unique sequences, merging closely related sequences to remove PCR and sequencing errors. V, D and J gene segments were assigned by aligning CDR3 sequences to IMGT reference sequences. Each retained sequence needed at least a six-nucleotide match to both a V gene segment and a J gene segment. A rearrangement counted as productive if the CDR3 had no stop codons and remained in frame with V and J, and every other rearrangement counted as non-productive. Following IMGT convention, CDR3 was defined as the stretch from the second conserved V-encoded cysteine to the conserved J-encoded phenylalanine. The earlier analysis of 450 to 750 of the donors excluded any sequence lacking an unambiguous match to a single V gene segment. An earlier analysis of about 600 of the donors called V segments functional above 56.7% productive rearrangements and segregating when the between-donor standard deviation exceeded 5%. To diagnose cytomegalovirus status from the catalog of TCR beta chain sequences, a statistical classification framework was built. A later analysis assigned V and J genes by comparing TCR nucleotide sequences with IMGT/GENE-DB human TR gene sequences. A later analysis assigned CDR3 sequences and most-parsimonious VDJ recombination scenarios with the TCRdist pipeline. A later analysis defined each TCR beta chain by its CDR3 amino acid sequence plus V-gene family, and excluded reads lacking a unique V-gene family. To address suspected cross-contamination and a sequencing artifact, a later analysis removed around 590 highly shared, low-generation-probability nucleotide sequences. In a later analysis, a clonal expansion index for each public chain was calculated from normalized within-repertoire ranks of inferred template counts. A later analysis computed generation probabilities with a VDJ recombination model fitted to out-of-frame rearrangements, and checked the results against IGoR. In a later analysis, TCR-TCR, TCR-HLA and TCR-CMV co-occurrence was scored with hypergeometric tests, and a repertoire-size bias correction was applied to TCR pairs. A later analysis estimated false discovery rates by permuting HLA or CMV assignments 20 times. In a later analysis, co-occurring TCRs were grouped with DBSCAN, and TCRdist sequence similarity was added when clustering was performed within HLA-allele-positive subsets. For co-occurrence clustering, repertoires with fewer than 30,000 or more than 120,000 public chains were excluded, along with about five repertoires with anomalous nucleotide sharing. Here the immuneACCESS table is served through TCRdb, limited to in-frame sequences with V and J called. Missing clones are a known gap in these copies; in checked studies unresolved V genes cover under half, and the rest lacks a known reason. V, J and clone size derive from that table, while D and trimming were established from the DNA sequence. This sample gives 55,000 or so clones in total; roughly 73% of them show up just once. Together, the top ten hold 2.5% to 3% of the sample.

In total, 600 or so healthy bone marrow donors made up the cohort. At the time of sampling, every cohort member was nominally healthy, though immune exposures that went unrecorded were likely present. The donor was CMV seronegative and belonged to the group of 320 or so seronegative cohort members. A peripheral blood sample was collected from each donor, and TCR beta sequencing was performed on peripheral blood mononuclear cells. Genomic DNA extraction from the blood cell samples was performed with the Qiagen DNeasy Blood Extraction Kit. This receptor was identified in a man aged 18 to 29 in good health and CMV-seronegative. The sequencing input was PBMCs. This receptor chain uses TRBV5-1 and TRBJ2-3; the best D guess is TRBD2, with 6 bases matching. The CDR3 loop reads CASKRGGGVLSTDTQYF. The DNA is as follows: TGCGCCAGCAAGCGAGGCGGCGGGGTCCTTAGCACAGATACGCAGTATTTT. The CDR3 plus the reference TRBV5-1 and TRBJ2-3 genes for the other parts give the full variable domain: KAGVTQTPRYLIKTRGQQVTLSCSPISGHRSVSWYQQTPGQGLQFLFEYFSETQRNKGNFPGRFSGRQFSNSRSEMNVSTLELGDSALYLCASKRGGGVLSTDTQYFGPGTRLTVL.